This T cell receptor beta chain was sequenced during a study of T cells in Graves' hyperthyroidism and ophthalmopathy. Study as a whole: Blood was drawn when the patient was first diagnosed and still untreated.

TCR beta CDR3 sequences were amplified from RNA transcripts. Carried out on the TCR CDR3, a first-round RT-PCR used the HTBI primer set. Via MiXCR, TCRdb re-called the multiplex PCR reads, giving one row per CDR3 protein. The repertoire holds hundreds of thousands of distinct CDR3 sequences, with 15% to 18% as singletons. Trimming stripped 5 bases from V and 0 bases from J, with 22 bases between. The germline V gene encodes CDR1 SEHNR and CDR2 FQNEAQ (reference sequence). This CDR3 is built from 19 residues. Calling Graves' hyperthyroidism stable meant ophthalmopathy did not progress within 18 months. The study enrolled patients aged 18 to 65 with newly diagnosed hyperthyroidism of under 2 months' duration. Researchers barred patients who had uncontrolled infection, other autoimmune disease, pregnancy or lactation.

The clonotype comes from a young woman with Graves' hyperthyroidism. The chain has TRBV7-9 and TRBJ2-2; no reliable D call. The sequenced sample consisted of blood. The CDR3 here is CASSPPVDTPAPNTGELFF. Written as DNA, the CDR3 is TGTGCCAGCAGCCCTCCCGTAGACACCCCGGCCCCGAACACCGGGGAGCTGTTTTTT. The full variable domain, in which reference TRBV7-9 and TRBJ2-2 provide the parts outside the CDR3, is DTGVSQNPRHKITKRGQNVTFRCDPISEHNRLYWYRQTLGQGPEFLTYFQNEAQLEKSRLLSDRFSAERPKGSFSTLEIQRTEQGDSAMYLCASSPPVDTPAPNTGELFFGEGSRLTVL.